The 15 T cell receptor beta chains below come from one sample, sequenced in a study of CD8 T cells in Susac syndrome. The RNA, roughly 0.45 to 1 ug, was put through reverse transcription using random hexamers. TCRdb ran MiXCR on the immunoSEQ multiplex PCR reads and lists one entry per CDR3 protein. The sample includes about 250,000 distinct CDR3 sequences, 93% of them seen just once. The sample comprised CD4+ T cells from PBMCs. Source of these receptors: a human donor with multiple sclerosis.

This clonotype was recorded only once. This chain connects TRBV28 to TRBJ2-7, with TRBD1 identical over 11 bases. From germline, CDR1 is MDHEN and CDR2 SYDVKM. Trimming at V came to 4 bases and at J to 5 bases, leaving 7 bases not matched to a gene. The CDR3 is 15 amino acids. The CDR3 spells CASSSRDRGLDEQYF. CDR3 sequence (DNA): TGTGCCAGCAGTTCCCGGGACAGGGGGTTGGACGAGCAGTACTTC.

This sequence joins TRBV12-5 and TRBJ1-1; possibly TRBD1 for D (5 bases). The germline gives CDR1 LGHNT, CDR2 FRNRAP. The CDR3 extends over 18 amino acids. V was trimmed by 0 bases and J by 0 bases, leaving 17 bases between them. CDR3 in DNA: TGTGCTAGTGGTTTGGTACTAGGGGCGCCGATAATGAACACTGAAGCTTTCTTT. Encoded protein: CASGLVLGAPIMNTEAFF.

This sequence joins TRBV28 and TRBJ1-1; D is ambiguous. Germline CDR1 and CDR2: MDHEN and SYDVKM. The CDR3 sequence is 16 residues long. The V end lost 5 bases, the J end lost 0 bases, and 16 bases lay between the germline ends. Here the CDR3 DNA reads TGTGCCAGCAGTCTACCCGGACGGATGATGAACACTGAAGCTTTCTTT. Translating it yields CASSLPGRMMNTEAFF.

On this clonotype: One end of the junction varies from germline; a read error may be responsible. The chain recombines TRBV19 with TRBJ1-6; D may be TRBD1 (6 bases). The CDR3 covers 14 residues. Germline assignment: CDR1 LNHDA and CDR2 SQIVND (reference sequence). CDR3 DNA: TGTGCGAGTACCGGGGGACACAATAATTCACCCCTCCACTTT. Amino acids: CASTGGHNNSPLHF. Supplemented by reference TRBV19 and TRBJ1-6, the full variable domain reads DGGITQSPKYLFRKEGQNVTLSCEQNLNHDAMYWYRQDPGQGLRLIYYSQIVNDFQKGDIAEGYSVSREKKESFPLTVTSAQKNPTAFYLCASTGGHNNSPLHFGNGTRLTVT.

This chain joins TRBV20-1 and TRBJ2-3; D not resolved. CDR1 DFQATT and CDR2 SNEGSKA come from the germline V gene (reference sequence). Trimming removed 6 bases at V and 6 bases at J, with 10 bases between. The CDR3 has 11 residues. The DNA of the CDR3 is TGCAGTGCCCAACCTGGGGATACGCAGTATTTT. Translation gives CSAQPGDTQYF.

The rearrangement links TRBV12-3 or TRBV12-4 to TRBJ1-1, with D possibly TRBD1 on 6 matching bases. The CDR3 length is 11 residues. V was shortened by 3 bases and J by 7 bases, with 6 bases between the two germline ends. Written as DNA, the CDR3 is TGTGCCAGCAGTTTCAGGGGTGAAGCTTTCTTT. Its translation: CASSFRGEAFF.

The V gene is TRBV10-3, the J gene TRBJ2-7, with 7 bases matching TRBD1. The CDR3 totals 14 residues. From germline, CDR1 is ENHRY and CDR2 SYGVKD. V gave up 5 bases and J gave up 1 base; unmatched junction bases: 5. DNA for the CDR3: TGTGCCATCAGTAGGGACAGCGATTCCTACGAGCAGTACTTC. This gives the protein CAISRDSDSYEQYF.

The chain employs TRBV5-1 and TRBJ1-1, with 7 bases identical to TRBD1. V lost 4 bases and J lost 6; bases outside the gene matches: 9. The CDR3 is made up of 14 amino acids. The germline V gene encodes CDR1 SGHRS and CDR2 YFSETQ. The CDR3 spells CASSLTGTVAEAFF. Here the CDR3 DNA reads TGCGCCAGCAGCCTCACCGGGACAGTGGCTGAAGCTTTCTTT.

This clonotype appeared a single time. The chain employs TRBV5-4 and TRBJ2-3; D not resolved. This CDR3 has 13 amino acids. Trimming took off 4 bases at V and 4 bases at J, with 10 bases between the two ends. The germline CDR1 and CDR2 sequences are SGHNT and YYREEE (reference sequence). The CDR3 DNA sequence: TGTGCCAGCAGCCCGAGAGACTCAGATACGCAGTATTTT. This translates into CASSPRDSDTQYF.

The chain has TRBV6-5 and TRBJ1-2; TRBD1 matches at 7 bases. The CDR3 runs to 13 residues. V trimming: 6 bases; J trimming: 3 bases; junction bases outside the gene matches: 4. CDR1 and CDR2 from the germline V gene are MNHEY and SVGAGI. In DNA form, the CDR3 reads TGTGCCAGCAGGGGCCAGGGGGACTATGGCTACACCTTC. The encoded protein is CASRGQGDYGYTF.

The chain is built from TRBV9 and TRBJ2-2; unclear D gene. The V end was cut by 4 bases, the J end by 4 bases, with 8 bases between. Germline-derived CDR1 and CDR2 are SGDLS and YYNGEE. This CDR3 contains 13 residues. This CDR3 is CASSQMGTGELFF. For the CDR3, the DNA is TGTGCCAGCAGCCAAATGGGCACCGGGGAGCTGTTTTTT.

The chain is built from TRBV7-2 and TRBJ1-2, with TRBD1 as a possible D gene (6 bases). Germline CDR1 SGHTA, CDR2 FQGNSA. The CDR3 length is 13 residues. V was trimmed by 3 bases and J by 2 bases, leaving 7 bases between them. CDR3 in amino acids: CASSFRGNYGYTF. The CDR3 bases are TGTGCCAGCAGCTTTAGGGGGAACTATGGCTACACCTTC.

The chain combines TRBV18 with TRBJ2-7; 8 bases are a match to TRBD2. The length of the CDR3 is 15 residues. The ends lost 3 bases at V and 0 bases at J; junction bases unmatched: 4. Per germline, CDR1 KGHSH and CDR2 LQKENI. As DNA, the CDR3 is TGTGCCAGCTCACCTAGCGGGGCAAGCTCCTACGAGCAGTACTTC. It is translated as CASSPSGASSYEQYF.

The count of this clonotype is one. The genes are TRBV5-1 and TRBJ2-5, with TRBD2 as a possible D gene (6 bases). The germline CDR1 and CDR2 sequences are SGHRS and YFSETQ. This CDR3 region has 15 residues. V lost 4 bases to trimming and J lost 4 bases, with 17 bases between them. The CDR3 reads CASSTGLRLGETQYF. In DNA form, the CDR3 reads TGCGCCAGCAGCACGGGACTCCGTTTGGGAGAGACCCAGTACTTC.

The CDR3 DNA reads TGCAGTGCTATTAAGCAGGGGGGGACGGATACGCAGTATTTT. This translates into CSAIKQGGTDTQYF. V and J are TRBV20-1 and TRBJ2-3; perhaps D is TRBD1 or TRBD2 (7 bases each). Germline values: CDR1 DFQATT, CDR2 SNEGSKA (reference sequence). With 4 bases removed from V and 6 bases from J, the gap between germline ends came to 17 bases. The CDR3 loop spans 14 amino acids.